The 32 T cell receptor beta chains below all came from one sample that was sequenced in a study of PD-1 blockade in classical Hodgkin lymphoma (dated by TCRdb to 2020 to 2022). In light of the paper, this sample's time point label describes: cycle 2 day 1 (C2D1) of nivolumab. Every trial patient had relapsed after autologous stem cell transplantation, and cohorts A, B and C differed in prior brentuximab vedotin exposure. The library was obtained by the immunoSEQ multiplex PCR assay. The table comes from immuneACCESS by way of TCRdb, which keeps in-frame sequences with V and J called. Part of the clones is missing from these tables; in studies checked, under half for an unresolved V gene and the rest for unknown reasons. This sample lists 100,000 to 120,000 clones; 80% to 90% were detected once. The top ten clones comprise less than 20% of the sample. Here the sequenced sample was peripheral blood mononuclear cells (PBMCs), taken before the second cycle of nivolumab. These TCRs come from a human donor with classical Hodgkin lymphoma.

The rearrangement uses TRBV5-4 and TRBJ2-1, with 15 bases aligning to TRBD2. Germline V lookup: CDR1 SGHNT, CDR2 YYREEE (reference sequence). The ends lost 4 bases at V and 9 bases at J; junction bases unmatched: 5. The CDR3 consists of 15 residues. The CDR3 sequence is CASSTRTSGRGEQFF. In nucleotides, the CDR3 is TGTGCCAGCAGCACTCGGACTAGCGGGAGGGGTGAGCAGTTCTTC.

This chain links TRBV27 with TRBJ2-1; no reliable D call. The CDR3 consists of 16 residues. With 2 bases removed from V and 7 bases from J, the gap between germline ends came to 18 bases. Germline values: CDR1 MNHEY, CDR2 SMNVEV (reference sequence). CDR3 in amino acids: CASSLGLHGSGNEQFF. The CDR3 DNA follows: TGTGCCAGCAGTTTAGGATTGCACGGGTCAGGAAATGAGCAGTTCTTC.

This chain joins TRBV2 and TRBJ2-5; D is ambiguous. The CDR3 length is 13 residues. V was shortened by 5 bases and J by 9 bases, with 16 bases between the two germline ends. The germline gives CDR1 SNHLY, CDR2 FYNNEI. The CDR3 DNA follows: TGTGCCAGCAGTCCGATTAGCAACGAGGCCCAGTACTTC. It yields the protein CASSPISNEAQYF.

V usage is TRBV2 and J usage is TRBJ2-2, with D unclear. This CDR3 has 15 amino acids. The V and J ends lost 8 bases and 0 bases respectively, with 13 bases between them. Germline assignment: CDR1 SNHLY and CDR2 FYNNEI. CDR3 residues: CASLGQPTNTGELFF. The CDR3 DNA sequence: TGTGCCAGCCTGGGCCAGCCTACGAACACCGGGGAGCTGTTTTTT.

The CDR3 DNA is TGTGCCAGCAGCCAGGTGAGCTATGGCTACACCTTC. It is translated as CASSQVSYGYTF. The chain uses TRBV5-6 and TRBJ1-2; no reliable D call. V shed 4 bases and J shed 4 bases, with 8 bases lying between them. The CDR3 sequence is 12 residues long. Germline V CDR1 and CDR2: SGHDT, YYEEEE.

V usage is TRBV11-2 and J usage is TRBJ2-1; TRBD1 matches 7 bases. CDR1 is SGHAT and CDR2 is FQNNGV in the germline V gene. The CDR3 covers 15 residues. With 1 base clipped from V and 3 bases from J, the junction kept 3 bases outside the gene matches. CDR3 sequence reads: CASSLGQGSYNEQFF. CDR3 sequence (DNA): TGTGCCAGCAGCTTAGGACAGGGAAGCTACAATGAGCAGTTCTTC.

The chain links TRBV4-1 to TRBJ2-1, with 9 bases fitting TRBD2. This CDR3 comprises 16 residues. Per germline, CDR1 MGHRA and CDR2 YSYEKL. The V and J ends lost 1 base and 5 bases, in that order; junction bases with no gene match: 6. CDR3 DNA sequence: TGCGCCAGCAGCCAAGCTTCTAGCGGGGTTAACAATGAGCAGTTCTTC. Translated, it gives CASSQASSGVNNEQFF.

The rearrangement uses TRBV11-2 and TRBJ1-1, with unresolved D. The CDR3 is 12 amino acids. Germline V gene lookup returns CDR1 SGHAT and CDR2 FQNNGV. Trimming shortened V by 5 bases and J by 3 bases, and 7 bases separated the two germline ends. CDR3 sequence (DNA): TGTGCCAGCAGCCCTACGGACACTGAAGCTTTCTTT. Its protein product is CASSPTDTEAFF.

V and J are TRBV6-6 and TRBJ2-7; 7 bases fit TRBD2. CDR1 is MNHNY, CDR2 SVGAGI, per germline (reference sequence). The CDR3 covers 16 residues. V shed 6 bases and J 3 bases; nucleotides not matched to a gene: 14. CDR3 amino acids: CASRNNMGGVSYEQYF. CDR3 bases: TGTGCCAGCAGGAACAATATGGGAGGGGTGAGCTACGAGCAGTACTTC.

The chain carries TRBV30 and TRBJ2-7, with D perhaps being TRBD1 or TRBD2 (6 bases each). Germline V CDR1 and CDR2: GTSNPN, SVGIG (reference sequence). This CDR3 is 13 amino acids long. Trimming took off 3 bases at V and 2 bases at J, with 11 bases between the two ends. The CDR3: CAWRGGTTYEQYF. The CDR3 coding sequence is TGTGCCTGGAGAGGGGGGACCACCTACGAGCAGTACTTC.

This chain links TRBV19 with TRBJ2-2; D is unclear. The CDR3 has 14 amino acids. V was clipped by 3 bases and J by 2 bases, with 7 bases between them. CDR1 and CDR2 from the germline V gene are LNHDA and SQIVND (reference sequence). CDR3 bases: TGTGCCAGTAGTATTCGGCAAAACACCGGGGAGCTGTTTTTT. This encodes CASSIRQNTGELFF.

This chain joins TRBV7-2 and TRBJ2-1; TRBD2 might be the D (6 bases). Trimming shortened V by 5 bases and J by 0 bases, and 14 bases separated the two germline ends. This CDR3 is built from 16 residues. In germline, CDR1 is SGHTA, CDR2 FQGNSA. CDR3 DNA: TGTGCCAGCAGCCCCTTCGCGGGAACCTCCTACAATGAGCAGTTCTTC. Protein sequence: CASSPFAGTSYNEQFF.

The rearrangement links TRBV2 to TRBJ1-4; 7 bases map to TRBD1. Losses at the gene ends were 5 bases for V and 8 bases for J; bases not matched to a gene: 11. Germline CDR1 reads SNHLY; CDR2 reads FYNNEI. This CDR3 is built from 15 residues. CDR3 coding DNA: TGTGCCAGCAGTTCTTTACAGGGGAATGGGGAAAAACTGTTTTTT. This encodes CASSSLQGNGEKLFF.

The chain links TRBV4-1 to TRBJ2-1; 12 bases are shared with TRBD2. CDR3 length: 15 amino acids. Germline CDR1 and CDR2: MGHRA and YSYEKL. V dropped 3 bases and J dropped 6; count of bases not matched to a gene: 3. In DNA form, the CDR3 reads TGCGCCAGCAGCCAGCTAGCGGGAGGGTTCAATGAGCAGTTCTTC. Amino acid sequence: CASSQLAGGFNEQFF.

V is TRBV6-1 and J is TRBJ2-7; 10 bases map to TRBD1. The CDR3 is 14 amino acids. Germline CDR1 reads MNHNS; CDR2 reads SASEGT. With 2 bases clipped from V and 4 bases from J, the junction kept 2 bases outside the gene matches. CDR3 DNA sequence: TGTGCCAGCAGTGAACGACAGGGGGCGTACGAGCAGTACTTC. Its translation is CASSERQGAYEQYF.

The V and J genes are TRBV18 and TRBJ1-5, with D unresolved. The CDR3 sequence is 15 residues long. Between the trimmed V and J ends, which lost 3 bases and 1 base, there was a span of 10 bases. CDR1 KGHSH and CDR2 LQKENI come from the germline V gene. In DNA form, the CDR3 reads TGTGCCAGCTCACCGAGCGTGCAGAGCAATCAGCCCCAGCATTTT. This gives the protein CASSPSVQSNQPQHF.

The V gene is TRBV2, the J gene TRBJ2-1; 7 nucleotides line up with TRBD2. Germline V gives CDR1 SNHLY, CDR2 FYNNEI. The CDR3 totals 13 residues. The V segment lost 7 bases and the J segment 6 bases; nucleotides outside the gene matches: 6. CDR3 in amino acids: CASKKSGANEQFF. Written as DNA, the CDR3 is TGTGCCAGCAAGAAAAGCGGGGCCAATGAGCAGTTCTTC.

V usage is TRBV7-2 and J usage is TRBJ2-1; TRBD2 matches at 10 bases. The CDR3 is 17 amino acids. Germline CDR1 is SGHTA and CDR2 is FQGNSA. V shed 1 base, J shed 4 bases, and the junction held 7 bases outside the gene matches. Here the CDR3 reads CASSLEWTSGLYNEQFF. The DNA for the CDR3 is TGTGCCAGCAGCTTAGAGTGGACTAGCGGACTTTACAATGAGCAGTTCTTC.

This clone has a handful of counts. CDR3: CASSVPGSGELFF. For the CDR3, the DNA is TGTGCCAGCAGCGTCCCGGGATCCGGGGAGCTGTTTTTT. The J gene is TRBJ2-2, the V gene TRBV5-4; D perhaps matches TRBD2 (5 bases). The V end was cut by 4 bases, the J end by 6 bases, with 10 bases between. CDR3 length: 13 residues. Germline CDR1 SGHNT, CDR2 YYREEE (reference sequence).

The chain combines TRBV5-1 with TRBJ1-1; 8 bases fit TRBD1. The CDR3 totals 13 residues. The germline V gene has CDR1 SGHRS and CDR2 YFSETQ. V was pared by 5 bases and J by 7 bases, with 7 bases of the junction left unmatched. CDR3 residues: CASSTRTGLEAFF. CDR3 DNA sequence: TGCGCCAGCAGTACGCGGACAGGGCTTGAAGCTTTCTTT.

The chain is built from TRBV27 and TRBJ2-1, with D perhaps TRBD1 or TRBD2 (5 bases each). The CDR3 extends over 14 amino acids. Germline-derived CDR1 and CDR2 are MNHEY and SMNVEV (reference sequence). Trimming removed 4 bases at V and 6 bases at J, with 13 bases between. The CDR3: CASSSYGTPNEQFF. The CDR3 region has the DNA TGTGCCAGCAGTTCCTACGGGACGCCCAATGAGCAGTTCTTC.

The chain carries TRBV6-6 and TRBJ2-2; 9 bases agree with TRBD1. This CDR3 is 16 amino acids long. V trimming: 2 bases; J trimming: 7 bases; junction bases outside the gene matches: 8. Germline values: CDR1 MNHNY, CDR2 SVGAGI (reference sequence). The chain's CDR3 is CASSYQRQGVGGELFF. CDR3 DNA: TGTGCCAGCAGTTACCAGAGACAGGGGGTGGGCGGGGAGCTGTTTTTT.

The chain recombines TRBV2 with TRBJ2-1; TRBD2 matches 11 bases. The CDR3 is 17 amino acids. Germline CDR1 reads SNHLY; CDR2 reads FYNNEI. The trim removed 3 bases at V and 5 bases at J, leaving 9 bases unmatched. The CDR3 DNA reads as TGTGCCAGCAGTGATTTGACTAGCGGGGAACTTAACAATGAGCAGTTCTTC. Residues: CASSDLTSGELNNEQFF.

V and J are TRBV19 and TRBJ1-5; TRBD1 aligns across 8 bases. The CDR3 covers 18 residues. The germline CDR1 and CDR2 sequences are LNHDA and SQIVND (reference sequence). The V and J ends lost 0 bases and 2 bases, in that order; junction bases with no gene match: 9. The CDR3 nucleotides read TGTGCCAGTAGTATAGATGACAGGGGCCCGGGGCGCAATCAGCCCCAGCATTTT. As protein: CASSIDDRGPGRNQPQHF.

The rearrangement links TRBV7-2 to TRBJ2-7; TRBD2 matches 12 bases. The trim removed 4 bases at V and 2 bases at J, leaving 6 bases unmatched. The CDR3 extends over 16 amino acids. Germline assignment: CDR1 SGHTA and CDR2 FQGNSA. CDR3 coding DNA: TGTGCCAGCAGCTCCCCGCGGACTAGCGGGGCCTACGAGCAGTACTTC. As protein: CASSSPRTSGAYEQYF.

This clone was counted once. J is TRBJ1-5 and V is TRBV4-3; 8 nucleotides match TRBD1. Germline trimming cut 1 base from V and 7 bases from J; bases unmatched to any gene: 12. Germline V gene lookup returns CDR1 LGHNA and CDR2 YSLEER. The CDR3 length is 17 residues. The CDR3 protein is CASSQGIGQGRGQPQHF. DNA for the CDR3: TGCGCCAGCAGCCAAGGGATCGGACAGGGAAGGGGACAGCCCCAGCATTTT.

V and J are TRBV5-1 and TRBJ2-2; tentative D call: TRBD1 (6 bases). The CDR3 consists of 15 residues. The ends were cut back, 4 bases at V and 6 bases at J, with 16 bases in the middle. Germline V gene lookup returns CDR1 SGHRS and CDR2 YFSETQ. This CDR3 reads CASSDGQFRAGELFF. CDR3 DNA sequence: TGCGCCAGCAGCGATGGACAGTTCCGCGCCGGGGAGCTGTTTTTT.

The V call is TRBV30, the J call TRBJ2-3; D call uncertain. Trimming pared 2 bases from V and 5 bases from J, leaving 8 bases between. Germline assignment: CDR1 GTSNPN and CDR2 SVGIG (reference sequence). This CDR3 is built from 12 residues. The CDR3 DNA reads as TGTGCCTGGAGTATAGGGTTAGATACGCAGTATTTT. Residues: CAWSIGLDTQYF.

CDR3 nucleotides: TGTGCCAGCAGCTTGAGGTTTTGGGACAAACCCTACGAGCAGTACTTC. Its translation: CASSLRFWDKPYEQYF. The chain combines TRBV5-4 with TRBJ2-7; TRBD1 might be the D (6 bases). Germline-derived CDR1 and CDR2 are SGHNT and YYREEE (reference sequence). This CDR3 is 16 amino acids long. Trimming took off 1 base at V and 2 bases at J, with 16 bases between the two ends.

The V call is TRBV15, the J call TRBJ1-3, with 9 bases lining up with TRBD1. Unmatched junction bases numbered 4, after V lost 0 bases and J lost 4 bases. Germline V gives CDR1 LNHNV, CDR2 YYDKDF (reference sequence). This CDR3 has 16 residues. The CDR3, as DNA: TGTGCCACCAGCAGAGATCTTGACAGGGGGGGAAACACCATATATTTT. This encodes CATSRDLDRGGNTIYF.

The chain recombines TRBV7-2 with TRBJ2-7; 8 nucleotides match TRBD2. The CDR3 length is 16 residues. Germline lookup yields CDR1 SGHTA and CDR2 FQGNSA. V gave up 1 base and J gave up 5 bases; unmatched junction bases: 10. The CDR3 spells CASSLGAGLALDEQYF. CDR3 coding DNA: TGTGCCAGCAGCTTAGGGGCAGGACTAGCTCTGGACGAGCAGTACTTC.

The rearrangement links TRBV2 to TRBJ1-2; no clear D. V was pared by 3 bases and J by 5 bases, with 10 bases between. This CDR3 region has 13 residues. CDR1 SNHLY and CDR2 FYNNEI come from the germline V gene. CDR3 residues: CASSEDWAYGYTF. The DNA of the CDR3 is TGTGCCAGCAGTGAGGACTGGGCGTATGGCTACACCTTC.